What follows are 10 T cell receptor beta chains derived from one specimen sequenced in a study of post-analysis software for immune sequencing data. Their antigens remain unidentified. Overall study findings and caveats: In patients, roughly 5 TRBV segments were more frequent than in controls, with TRBV5-6, TRBV5-1 and TRBV20-1 among them.

Tagging with unique molecular identifiers was a feature of the TCR beta cDNA libraries. TCRdb redid the calling of the PCR reads with MiXCR, one entry per CDR3 protein. This sample yields about 820,000 distinct CDR3 sequences, of which approximately 57% are seen a single time; approximately 4.5% belongs to the top ten. Sequenced: blood. The receptors shown here come from a girl between 5 and 17 years old with multiple sclerosis.

The chain couples TRBV5-1 to TRBJ1-1, with D possibly being TRBD1 (6 bases). Trimming left V 0 bases short and J 7 bases short, with 16 bases between. Germline lookup yields CDR1 SGHRS and CDR2 YFSETQ. The CDR3 has 15 residues. In DNA form, the CDR3 reads TGCGCCAGCAGCTTGGGGACAGCAGCGATGAATGAAGCTTTCTTT. Translation: CASSLGTAAMNEAFF. The whole variable domain, filled in from reference TRBV5-1 and TRBJ1-1, reads KAGVTQTPRYLIKTRGQQVTLSCSPISGHRSVSWYQQTPGQGLQFLFEYFSETQRNKGNFPGRFSGRQFSNSRSEMNVSTLELGDSALYLCASSLGTAAMNEAFFGQGTRLTVV.

This clonotype was detected a few times. The chain links TRBV20-1 to TRBJ2-7; a possible D gene is TRBD1 (5 bases). Per the germline V gene, CDR1 is DFQATT and CDR2 is SNEGSKA (reference sequence). This CDR3 region has 15 residues. V lost 1 base and J lost 2, with 15 bases in between. CDR3 sequence (DNA): TGCAGTGCTAGAGTCCTTGGACAAGTTCCCTACGAGCAGTACTTC. It yields the protein CSARVLGQVPYEQYF.

The chain is built from TRBV2 and TRBJ2-7, with D possibly called TRBD1 or TRBD2 (5 bases each). V lost 8 bases and J 2 bases, leaving 13 bases between the germline ends. The CDR3 contains 13 residues. Germline V gene sequence: CDR1 SNHLY, CDR2 FYNNEI. The CDR3 protein is CASRRDLTYEQYF. The CDR3 DNA follows: TGTGCCAGCCGCCGGGACCTAACCTACGAGCAGTACTTC.

This clonotype has more than one count but fewer than ten. This chain links TRBV7-3 with TRBJ2-7; TRBD1 aligns across 9 bases. Germline-derived CDR1 and CDR2 are SGHTA and FQGTGA. Trimming cost V 5 bases and J 3 bases; bases outside gene matches: 8. CDR3 length: 15 amino acids. The CDR3 region is CASSAGTGSHYEQYF. CDR3 nucleotide sequence: TGTGCCAGCAGCGCAGGGACAGGGTCCCACTACGAGCAGTACTTC.

This clonotype was detected ten times or more. The CDR3 sequence: CSVEETGTANSYEQYF. For the CDR3, the DNA is TGCAGCGTTGAAGAGACTGGGACAGCTAACTCCTACGAGCAGTACTTC. The genes are TRBV29-1 and TRBJ2-7; 7 bases align to TRBD1. The CDR3 is 16 amino acids. J lost 0 bases, V lost 0 bases, and 8 bases had no gene match. Per the germline V gene, CDR1 is SQVTM and CDR2 is ANQGSEA.

The chain has TRBV10-3 and TRBJ2-3, with D possibly being TRBD2 (5 bases). The length of the CDR3 is 13 residues. Germline CDR1 ENHRY, CDR2 SYGVKD. Trimming cost V 4 bases and J 1 base, with 6 bases left between them. The CDR3 loop is CAISGRGTDTQYF. In DNA form, the CDR3 reads TGTGCCATCAGTGGGCGGGGCACAGATACGCAGTATTTT.

V usage is TRBV3-1 and J usage is TRBJ2-5; D is possibly TRBD2 (6 bases). Per the germline V gene, CDR1 is LGHDT and CDR2 is YNNKEL (reference sequence). This CDR3 contains 15 residues. V lost 1 base and J 3 bases, leaving 12 bases between the germline ends. CDR3 nucleotide sequence: TGTGCCAGCAGCCAAGGGACTATCATGAAAGAGACCCAGTACTTC. Its translation is CASSQGTIMKETQYF.

The gene calls are TRBV18 and TRBJ1-2; D is undetermined. Trimming pared 2 bases from V and 8 bases from J, leaving 18 bases between. This CDR3 is 15 amino acids long. Germline V gene lookup returns CDR1 KGHSH and CDR2 LQKENI. In DNA, the CDR3 is TGTGCCAGCTCACCAGGTACGGATTCGATGGGAGGCTACACCTTC. Protein product: CASSPGTDSMGGYTF.

This clonotype was recorded a few times. The chain recombines TRBV25-1 with TRBJ2-7; TRBD2 agrees at 7 bases. Germline values: CDR1 MGHDK, CDR2 SYGVNS. The CDR3 totals 15 residues. Losses at the gene ends were 0 bases for V and 0 bases for J; bases not matched to a gene: 2. The chain's CDR3 is CASSEYWGGSYEQYF. CDR3 DNA sequence: TGTGCCAGCAGTGAATATTGGGGGGGCTCCTACGAGCAGTACTTC.

The chain recombines TRBV14 with TRBJ2-7; no clear D. CDR1 is SGHDN, CDR2 FVKESK, per germline. Trimming removed 3 bases at V and 6 bases at J, with 6 bases between. This CDR3 has 11 amino acids. For the CDR3, the DNA is TGTGCCAGCAGCCATACAGTCGAGCAGTACTTC. This encodes CASSHTVEQYF.